This TCR beta chain originates from a study of blood T cells in healthy people across ages. Points from the study as a whole: Naive T cell percentage showed a strong correlation with TCR beta diversity. CMV infection status of these donors was not known. PBMCs that were unsorted prevented a conclusive naive versus antigen-experienced comparison.

Germline V lookup: CDR1 MNHNS, CDR2 SASEGT. The CDR3 runs 13 residues. Caucasian, healthy and from Russia, the donors were aged between roughly 6 and 95. Worth noting for this clonotype: Its antigen is not known. An end of the junction differs from the germline gene, which may be a read error.

For the second PCR, which ran for about 7 to 11 cycles, a sample-barcoded 5' primer and a J-beta primer mix were used. Each CDR3 protein is one row after TCRdb ran MiXCR on the 5' RACE reads. The sample records hundreds of thousands of distinct CDR3 sequences, 32% being singletons. The sample consisted of blood. This clonotype was obtained from a woman aged 80 or over in good health. The chain carries TRBV6-1 and TRBJ2-1; D tentatively reads TRBD1 or TRBD2 (6 bases each). The CDR3 sequence is CACRGGLYNEQFF. DNA for the CDR3: TGTGCCTGCAGAGGGGGGCTTTACAATGAGCAGTTCTTC.